This T cell receptor (beta chain) was retrieved from a study of cytomegalovirus exposure and HLA in healthy donors. For the study at large: The 500 to 750 first-cohort repertoires and the approximately 110 validation repertoires shared the same platform, a later analysis reported. Study-wide points: In vitro data verified a few CMV-associated chains as specific for CMV antigens.

About this clone: Its specificity is not known.

The V end was cut by 6 bases, the J end by 0 bases, with 11 bases between. Germline CDR1 is LNHDA and CDR2 is SQIVND (reference sequence). The CDR3 extends over 14 amino acids. Sequencing used immunoSEQ multiplex PCR; TCRdb keeps in-frame clones, though not all of them. The sample shows about 190,000 clones, about 84% of them seen only once. Input material: PBMCs. This chain uses TRBV19 with TRBJ1-2; possible D gene TRBD1, 5 bases. The TCR originated in a woman aged 18-29 years in good health and CMV-seronegative. DNA of the CDR3: TGTGCCAGTAGATCAGACAGAGCTAACTATGGCTACACCTTC. This gives the protein CASRSDRANYGYTF.